A single sample gave rise to the 20 T cell receptor beta chains below, sequenced in a study of cytomegalovirus exposure and HLA in healthy donors (dated by TCRdb to about 2017). The library came from the immunoSEQ multiplex PCR assay. A mixture of 60 forward primers for TCR Vbeta segments and 13 reverse primers for TCR Jbeta segments was used in the multiplex PCR. TCRdb limited this immuneACCESS table to in-frame rearrangements with V and J called. A share of clones is missing; checked studies link under half to unresolved V genes, and the rest is unexplained. This sample has some 140,000 clones in its table, and 74% of those were observed once. The ten most abundant clones make up roughly 4% of the sample. The sample consisted of PBMCs. These receptors all come from a man younger than 30 in good health and CMV-seropositive.

With regard to this clone: The final CDR3 position lacks the conserved phenylalanine or tryptophan, pointing to a likely read error. No DNA is shown, since the ends of the CDR3 on it are uncertain; the CDR3 is the one TCRdb lists. The rearrangement joins TRBV28 to TRBJ2-3; the table assigns TRBD2, which was not confirmed against the DNA. Counting both end residues, the CDR3 totals 12 amino acids. Germline lookup yields CDR1 MDHEN and CDR2 SYDVKM. The CDR3 loop is CASSAGRQKRTL.

DNA of the CDR3: TGTGCCAGCTCTTCGACAGGGGAAAGGAGTTCACCCCTCCACTTT. This codes for CASSSTGERSSPLHF. The chain has TRBV18 and TRBJ1-6; 8 nucleotides line up with TRBD1. The CDR3 length is 15 residues. The V segment lost 6 bases and the J segment 9 bases; nucleotides outside the gene matches: 10. Looked up from germline, CDR1 is KGHSH and CDR2 is LQKENI.

This clone was recorded only once. This chain uses TRBV7-7 with TRBJ2-3; TRBD2 matches at 9 bases. This CDR3 has 17 residues. In germline, CDR1 is SSHAT, CDR2 FNYEAQ (reference sequence). In DNA form, the CDR3 reads TGTGCTAGCTCCTTAGGGGTTAGCGGGAGTTCAACAGATACGCAGTATTTT. Amino acids: CASSLGVSGSSTDTQYF.

The V call is TRBV14, the J call TRBJ1-2; 8 positions agree with TRBD1. The germline CDR1 and CDR2 sequences are SGHDN and FVKESK. V was clipped by 2 bases and J by 4 bases; unmatched bases: 3. CDR3 size: 14 residues. The CDR3 reads CASSQPGQVYGYTF. In DNA form, the CDR3 reads TGTGCCAGCAGCCAACCGGGACAGGTCTATGGCTACACCTTC.

This chain uses TRBV29-1 with TRBJ1-5; no clear D. The CDR3 has 12 residues. V lost 5 bases and J lost 6, with 11 bases in between. CDR1 and CDR2 from the germline V gene are SQVTM and ANQGSEA. CDR3 loop: CSVRVAGQPQHF. CDR3 nucleotides: TGCAGCGTTCGGGTCGCGGGTCAGCCCCAGCATTTT.

The V gene is TRBV10-3, the J gene TRBJ2-7; unclear D gene. Per germline, CDR1 ENHRY and CDR2 SYGVKD. The CDR3 is 14 amino acids. With 3 bases removed from V and 0 bases from J, the gap between germline ends came to 9 bases. This chain's CDR3 is CAISETRSSYEQYF. The CDR3 DNA sequence: TGTGCCATCAGTGAAACAAGGAGCTCCTACGAGCAGTACTTC.

V usage is TRBV2 and J usage is TRBJ1-6; 9 nucleotides agree with TRBD1. After removal of 6 bases from V and 9 bases from J, the junction contained 6 bases not matched to a gene. Germline lookup yields CDR1 SNHLY and CDR2 FYNNEI. The CDR3 is made up of 14 amino acids. The CDR3 is CASRADRGASPLHF. The CDR3 bases are TGTGCCAGCAGGGCTGACAGGGGGGCTTCACCCCTCCACTTT.

The chain combines TRBV7-3 with TRBJ2-7, with TRBD1 matching over 7 bases. Germline V gene lookup returns CDR1 SGHTA and CDR2 FQGTGA. This CDR3 has 13 amino acids. With V trimmed by 4 bases and J by 7 bases, 7 bases remained unmatched. The CDR3, as DNA: TGTGCCAGCAGCTCCCGACAGGGCGGTGAGCAGTACTTC. Protein product: CASSSRQGGEQYF.

The J gene is TRBJ2-1, the V gene TRBV6-5; D remains unclear. The CDR3 sequence is 12 residues long. The germline V gene has CDR1 MNHEY and CDR2 SVGAGI. V was trimmed by 3 bases and J by 7 bases, leaving 7 bases between them. In nucleotides, the CDR3 is TGTGCCAGCAGTTATGGTCTAAATGAGCAGTTCTTC. It codes for CASSYGLNEQFF.

The rearrangement joins TRBV4-2 to TRBJ1-2; 11 positions match TRBD1. Trimming at V came to 0 bases and at J to 4 bases, leaving 7 bases not matched to a gene. CDR3 length equals 17 residues. From germline, CDR1 is LGHNA and CDR2 YNFKEQ. CDR3 sequence: CASSQDRGTGGLYGYTF. CDR3 DNA: TGTGCCAGCAGCCAAGATCGAGGGACAGGGGGACTCTATGGCTACACCTTC.

This rearrangement joins TRBV5-5 to TRBJ1-2, with 8 nucleotides matching TRBD1. This CDR3 has 14 amino acids. The junction had 4 bases not matched to a gene; V was cut back by 2 bases and J by 4 bases. The germline V gene has CDR1 SGHKS and CDR2 YYEKEE (reference sequence). The CDR3 here is CASSFQGASYGYTF. The DNA for the CDR3 is TGTGCCAGCAGCTTTCAGGGGGCCAGCTATGGCTACACCTTC.

The chain employs TRBV10-3 and TRBJ2-7; 7 nucleotides agree with TRBD2. The V gene's germline CDR1 is ENHRY and CDR2 SYGVKD. This CDR3 comprises 14 residues. The trim removed 3 bases at V and 3 bases at J, leaving 5 bases unmatched. The CDR3 sequence: CAISDLAESYEQYF. CDR3 bases: TGTGCCATCAGTGATCTAGCGGAAAGCTACGAGCAGTACTTC.

This rearrangement joins TRBV4-3 to TRBJ2-4, with D perhaps TRBD1 (5 bases). Germline CDR1 LGHNA, CDR2 YSLEER. The V end lost 4 bases, the J end lost 5 bases, and 9 bases lay between the germline ends. The CDR3 is 13 residues long. The DNA of the CDR3 is TGCGCCAGCAGCCCACAGGTCCAAAACATTCAGTACTTC. It is translated as CASSPQVQNIQYF.

This clone turned up a few times. This sequence joins TRBV27 and TRBJ1-2, with 9 bases fitting TRBD1. The CDR3 runs 14 residues. J was trimmed by 0 bases and V by 6 bases; bases with no gene match: 2. Germline values: CDR1 MNHEY, CDR2 SMNVEV (reference sequence). The CDR3 region has the DNA TGTGCCAGCAGGGGACAGGGTACTAACTATGGCTACACCTTC. Translated: CASRGQGTNYGYTF.

V usage is TRBV5-1 and J usage is TRBJ2-1; 9 nucleotides match TRBD2. CDR3 length equals 15 residues. Germline lookup yields CDR1 SGHRS and CDR2 YFSETQ. The ends lost 0 bases at V and 8 bases at J; junction bases unmatched: 6. CDR3 nucleotides: TGCGCCAGCAGCTTGGTCGCGGGGGGGTTCGATGAGCAGTTCTTC. This encodes CASSLVAGGFDEQFF.

The chain employs TRBV27 and TRBJ2-1; D may be TRBD1 (5 bases). In germline, CDR1 is MNHEY, CDR2 SMNVEV (reference sequence). The CDR3 is 17 residues long. V lost 1 base, J lost 6 bases, and 19 bases lay in between. CDR3 nucleotide sequence: TGTGCCAGCAGTTTATTTGCCAGGGTAGAGATAAGCAATGAGCAGTTCTTC. This gives the protein CASSLFARVEISNEQFF.

The chain carries TRBV5-6 and TRBJ2-7, with a tentative D call TRBD2 (6 bases). This CDR3 region has 11 residues. Trimming took off 4 bases at V and 7 bases at J, with 9 bases between the two ends. Germline V gives CDR1 SGHDT, CDR2 YYEEEE. CDR3 loop: CASSGGGEQYF. CDR3 DNA: TGTGCCAGCAGCGGTGGAGGGGAGCAGTACTTC.

The rearrangement joins TRBV27 to TRBJ2-7, with 12 bases matching TRBD2. The trim removed 6 bases at V and 2 bases at J, leaving 11 bases unmatched. The CDR3 has 17 amino acids. Germline loops: CDR1 MNHEY, CDR2 SMNVEV (reference sequence). The CDR3 DNA follows: TGTGCCAGCAGGGAACCGACTAGCGGGGGCCTCCCCTACGAGCAGTACTTC. The encoded protein is CASREPTSGGLPYEQYF.

This clone was seen a few times. The V gene is TRBV11-3, the J gene TRBJ2-7; a possible D gene is TRBD1 (7 bases). The CDR3 totals 12 residues. Per germline, CDR1 SGHNT and CDR2 YENEEA. Trimming removed 5 bases from V and 3 bases from J, with 8 bases in between. The CDR3 region is CASSQGGYEQYF. In nucleotides, the CDR3 is TGTGCCAGCAGCCAGGGGGGCTACGAGCAGTACTTC.

There are a few counts of this clone. This CDR3 is also generated by other DNA sequences in the sample. The V and J genes are TRBV7-6 and TRBJ2-5, with D unclear. Per the germline V gene, CDR1 is SGHVS and CDR2 is FNYEAQ. The length of the CDR3 is 11 residues. Trimming stripped 4 bases from V and 2 bases from J, with 2 bases between. The CDR3: CASSSQETQYF. For the CDR3, the DNA is TGTGCCAGCAGCTCTCAAGAGACCCAGTACTTC.